What follows describes a single T cell receptor (beta chain). All the donors were Caucasian adults who lived in Nashville, Tennessee. The entry originates in a study of shared clonotypes between healthy human individuals. This CDR3 is built from 16 residues. CDR1 is LNHDA, CDR2 SQIVND, per germline (reference sequence). V was pared by 6 bases and J by 3 bases, with 11 bases of the junction left unmatched. Assay used: immunoSEQ multiplex PCR; TCRdb lists only in-frame clones, some missing. The sample lists 110,000 or so clones, around two thirds seen once, with about 26% in the top ten. Material: memory CD8+ T cells sorted from blood. Specified subset: CD45RO+ cells pooled with CCR7-negative TemRA cells. The TCR originated in a woman aged 25 to 39 in good health. The chain couples TRBV19 to TRBJ2-7; 10 bases are a match to TRBD2. CDR3: CASRVDGTSDFYEQYF. The CDR3, as DNA: TGTGCCAGTAGGGTAGATGGGACTAGCGACTTCTACGAGCAGTACTTC.